A selection of T cell receptor beta chains follows, all from one sample in a study of T cell responses to AZD1222 COVID-19 vaccine. Measured with immunoSEQ multiplex PCR; TCRdb has only the in-frame clones, and not every one. The profile shows 95,000 to 150,000 clones, 80% to 90% of them singletons. Source: peripheral blood, taken on day 0 of AZD1222 vaccination. These receptors all come from an adult in good health. The CDR3 runs from the conserved cysteine through the conserved F or W. A D gene is named only where the DNA matches it firmly. For some rows the clone size is stated as once, few or many, or as a class when expanded; others skip it.

clone size | J gene | D gene | V gene | CDR3 DNA | CDR3 protein
once | TRBJ1-2 | . | TRBV4-1 | TGCGCCAGCAGCCAAGATCAATACTTTGGCTACACCTTC | CASSQDQYFGYTF
. | TRBJ2-3 | . | TRBV7-2 | TGTGCCAGCGGAGGGGCTATTTCGAGCACAGATACGCAGTATTTT | CASGGAISSTDTQYF
. | TRBJ1-2 | TRBD1 | TRBV28 | TGTGCCAGCAGTTTCCCCGGGACAGGGTATGGCTACACCTTC | CASSFPGTGYGYTF
. | TRBJ1-4 | . | TRBV9 | TGTGCCAGCAGCCCAAGGGCTGGGAGTCAGGGGAATAATGAAAAACTGTTTTTT | CASSPRAGSQGNNEKLFF
. | TRBJ2-2 | TRBD1 | TRBV5-1 | TGCGCCAGCAGCTTGGGGACAGGGGGAACCGGGGAGCTGTTTTTT | CASSLGTGGTGELFF
. | TRBJ2-7 | . | TRBV23-1 | TGCGCCAGCAGTCAATCCACTAGTTGGAGCTCCTACGAGCAGTACTTC | CASSQSTSWSSYEQYF
. | TRBJ2-1 | TRBD2 | TRBV9 | TGTGCCAGCAGCGTAGCGGGGGGAGGGACCTTCTACAATGAGCAGTTCTTC | CASSVAGGGTFYNEQFF
. | TRBJ1-1 | TRBD1 | TRBV14 | TGTGCCAGCAGCCTCCCGACAGGGACTATGAACACTGAAGCTTTCTTT | CASSLPTGTMNTEAFF
. | TRBJ1-2 | TRBD1 | TRBV5-1 | TGCGCCAGCAGCTTGGTCGAGGGACAGGGAATAAACTATGGCTACACCTTC | CASSLVEGQGINYGYTF
. | TRBJ2-1 | TRBD2 | TRBV7-9 | TGTGCCAGCAGCTGGGGCGGGAGGGCCCCGTTCTTC | CASSWGGRAPFF
. | TRBJ2-7 | . | TRBV5-1 | TGCGCCAGTACCCCGGCAGGGGCCTCCTACGAGCAGTACTTC | CASTPAGASYEQYF
. | TRBJ1-2 | . | TRBV29-1 | TGCAGCGTTGAATGGTCCACAGGGAAAGGTTATGGCTACACCTTC | CSVEWSTGKGYGYTF
once | TRBJ2-5 | . | TRBV5-6 | TGTGCCAGCAGCCCCCTCGGCTCGGGGGCCCTTCAAGAGACCCAGTACTTC | CASSPLGSGALQETQYF